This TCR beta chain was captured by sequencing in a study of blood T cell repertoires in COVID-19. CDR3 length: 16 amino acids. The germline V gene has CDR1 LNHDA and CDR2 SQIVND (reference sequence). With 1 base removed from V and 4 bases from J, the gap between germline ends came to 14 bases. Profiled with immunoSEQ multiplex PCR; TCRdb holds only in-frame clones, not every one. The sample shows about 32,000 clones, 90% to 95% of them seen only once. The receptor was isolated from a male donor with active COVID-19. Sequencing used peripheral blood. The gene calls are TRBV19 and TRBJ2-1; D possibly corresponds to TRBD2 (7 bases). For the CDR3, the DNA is TGTGCCAGTAGTATAGGGTCGGCGGGGGCATACAATGAGCAGTTCTTC. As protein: CASSIGSAGAYNEQFF.